These T cell receptor beta chains were read from a single sample in a study of vaccination effects on CD4 cells after COVID-19. The table came from immunoSEQ multiplex PCR; TCRdb's copy has only in-frame clones and leaves some out. This sample has approximately 40,000 clones, with approximately 73% found just once. No antigens are known for them. The material sequenced was CD4+ T cells from PBMCs cultured with a peptide pool, taken before COVID-19 vaccination. These receptors originate from a human donor who had a prior SARS-CoV-2 infection. The CDR3 runs from the conserved cysteine through the conserved F or W. The order of the fields is J gene, D gene, V gene, clone size, CDR3 protein, CDR3 DNA. D genes are given only for firm matches. The listing skips clone size in some rows; elsewhere it reads once, few, many or a size class.

TRBJ1-5 | . | TRBV4-1 | . | CASSQEARGSNQPQHF | TGCGCCAGCAGCCAAGAGGCCAGGGGATCTAATCAGCCCCAGCATTTT
TRBJ2-2 | . | TRBV3-1/TRBV3-2 | . | CASSQRLSGELFF | TGTGCCAGCAGCCAAAGGTTGTCCGGGGAGCTGTTTTTT
TRBJ2-5 | TRBD2 | TRBV12-5 | . | CASGLGTSGETQYF | TGTGCTAGTGGTTTAGGGACTAGCGGAGAGACCCAGTACTTC
TRBJ1-2 | . | TRBV20-1 | . | CSASMGTARYGYTF | TGCAGTGCTAGTATGGGCACGGCGAGGTATGGCTACACCTTC
TRBJ1-4 | TRBD1 | TRBV3-1/TRBV3-2 | . | CASSQGGYRGTNEKLFF | TGTGCCAGCAGCCAAGGCGGTTACAGGGGCACTAATGAAAAACTGTTTTTT
TRBJ2-1 | . | TRBV6-2/TRBV6-3 | . | CASSYLPGVSYNEQFF | TGTGCCAGCAGTTACTTGCCAGGGGTCTCCTACAATGAGCAGTTCTTC
TRBJ2-3 | TRBD1 | TRBV5-1 | once | CASTPWTGSTDTQYF | TGCGCCAGCACACCATGGACAGGTAGCACAGATACGCAGTATTTT
TRBJ2-5 | . | TRBV19 | . | CASSKPGGGQETQYF | TGTGCCAGTAGCAAACCCGGAGGGGGCCAAGAGACCCAGTACTTC
TRBJ2-7 | TRBD1 | TRBV24-1 | few | CATSDSWTGDEQYF | TGTGCCACCAGTGATTCCTGGACAGGGGACGAGCAGTACTTC
TRBJ2-7 | . | TRBV2 | . | CASSPLQGQLLSYEQYF | TGTGCCAGCAGTCCCTTGCAGGGGCAGCTTTTATCCTACGAGCAGTACTTC
TRBJ1-6 | TRBD1 | TRBV27 | . | CASSLSGTVYNSPLHF | TGTGCCAGCAGTTTATCCGGGACAGTCTATAATTCACCCCTCCACTTT
TRBJ1-1 | . | TRBV7-2 | . | CASRGGWQMNTEAFF | TGTGCCAGCAGGGGGGGATGGCAAATGAACACTGAAGCTTTCTTT
TRBJ1-5 | . | TRBV6-2/TRBV6-3 | . | CASSYSSSNQPQHF | TGTGCCAGCAGTTACTCGTCCAGCAATCAGCCCCAGCATTTT
TRBJ2-5 | . | TRBV4-1 | . | CASSPIPVLGGMKTQYF | TGCGCCAGCAGCCCTATTCCAGTGTTGGGGGGCATGAAGACCCAGTACTTC
TRBJ2-5 | . | TRBV30 | . | CAWSLAGAGIWQETQYF | TGTGCCTGGAGTCTTGCGGGGGCCGGGATATGGCAAGAGACCCAGTACTTC
TRBJ2-7 | TRBD2 | TRBV19 | . | CASSNPGTSLNYEQYF | TGTGCCAGTAGCAACCCCGGGACTAGCCTTAATTACGAGCAGTACTTC
TRBJ2-7 | . | TRBV4-1 | . | CASSKRLGFYEQYF | TGCGCCAGCAGCAAACGCCTCGGGTTCTACGAGCAGTACTTC
TRBJ2-3 | . | TRBV19 | . | CASSPLSEASTDTQYF | TGTGCCAGTAGTCCTCTGTCAGAGGCTAGCACAGATACGCAGTATTTT
TRBJ2-6 | . | TRBV7-2 | . | CASSLSSVLSGANVLTF | TGTGCCAGCAGCTTATCCAGCGTACTCTCTGGGGCCAACGTCCTGACTTTC
TRBJ1-2 | TRBD1 | TRBV7-9 | . | CASSWTGGSGYTF | TGTGCCAGCAGCTGGACAGGGGGCAGTGGCTACACCTTC
TRBJ2-1 | TRBD2 | TRBV5-1 | few | CASSIRLAGVLGGNEQFF | TGCGCCAGCAGCATTCGACTAGCGGGGGTCTTAGGGGGGAATGAGCAGTTCTTC
TRBJ1-2 | . | TRBV18 | . | CASSDQNYGYTF | TGTGCCAGCTCAGATCAAAACTATGGCTACACCTTC
TRBJ2-4 | . | TRBV4-1 | . | CASSQDPAGNIQYF | TGCGCCAGCAGCCAAGATCCCGCAGGGAACATTCAGTACTTC
TRBJ1-2 | . | TRBV18 | . | CASSPTLGQLGGNYGYTF | TGTGCCAGCTCACCAACTCTGGGACAACTCGGAGGAAACTATGGCTACACCTTC
TRBJ2-3 | . | TRBV5-1 | . | CASSLPSDTQYF | TGCGCCAGCAGCTTGCCATCAGATACGCAGTATTTT
TRBJ1-2 | . | TRBV10-3 | . | CAISEFRAGYTF | TGTGCCATCAGTGAGTTCCGGGCTGGCTACACCTTC
TRBJ1-3 | . | TRBV9 | . | CASKPGGTGNTIYF | TGTGCCAGCAAGCCCGGGGGGACTGGAAACACCATATATTTT
TRBJ1-5 | . | TRBV6-5 | . | CASSSGVGSNQPQHF | TGTGCCAGCAGTTCAGGGGTAGGGAGCAATCAGCCCCAGCATTTT
TRBJ1-6 | TRBD1 | TRBV5-4 | . | CASSQLTGSDSPLHF | TGTGCCAGCAGCCAACTGACAGGGTCGGATTCACCCCTCCACTTT
TRBJ2-1 | TRBD2 | TRBV5-6 | . | CASSSPGGYEQFF | TGTGCCAGCAGCAGCCCGGGGGGGTATGAGCAGTTCTTC
TRBJ2-4 | TRBD2 | TRBV30 | . | CAWSVARGTSGRPKNIQYF | TGTGCCTGGAGTGTGGCCCGCGGGACTAGCGGGAGGCCCAAAAACATTCAGTACTTC
TRBJ2-3 | TRBD2 | TRBV5-4 | few | CASSLGLAGGTDTQYF | TGTGCCAGCAGCTTGGGACTAGCGGGAGGTACAGATACGCAGTATTTT
TRBJ2-1 | TRBD2 | TRBV6-5 | . | CASKETSGNYNEQFF | TGTGCCAGCAAAGAAACTAGCGGGAACTACAATGAGCAGTTCTTC
TRBJ2-1 | . | TRBV5-1 | . | CASSLSFNEQFF | TGCGCCAGCAGCTTGTCATTTAATGAGCAGTTCTTC
TRBJ2-7 | . | TRBV15 | . | CATSRVQQTRGEQYF | TGTGCCACCAGCAGAGTGCAACAAACAAGGGGCGAGCAGTACTTC
TRBJ2-3 | TRBD1 | TRBV3-1/TRBV3-2 | . | CASSLSPDRATQYF | TGTGCCAGCAGCCTCTCCCCGGACAGGGCTACGCAGTATTTT
TRBJ2-2 | . | TRBV27 | . | CASSFEERTGELFF | TGTGCCAGCAGTTTTGAGGAGAGGACCGGGGAGCTGTTTTTT
TRBJ1-1 | TRBD1 | TRBV18 | . | CASSPYQGANTEAFF | TGTGCCAGCTCACCATACCAGGGGGCGAACACTGAAGCTTTCTTT
TRBJ2-7 | TRBD1 | TRBV5-1 | . | CASSSTGRYEQYF | TGCGCCAGCAGCTCGACAGGGCGGTACGAGCAGTACTTC
TRBJ2-5 | . | TRBV11-3 | . | CASSSSGAQETQYF | TGTGCCAGCAGCAGTTCCGGGGCCCAAGAGACCCAGTACTTC
TRBJ2-7 | TRBD1 | TRBV2 | few | CASSAPGTGGTYEQYF | TGTGCCAGCAGTGCCCCCGGGACAGGTGGCACCTACGAGCAGTACTTC
TRBJ2-5 | TRBD1 | TRBV5-6 | . | CASSLGDRVLPSQETQYF | TGTGCCAGCAGCTTGGGGGACAGGGTACTTCCGAGCCAAGAGACCCAGTACTTC
TRBJ2-7 | TRBD1 | TRBV7-2 | . | CASSSWDRPPQYF | TGTGCCAGCAGCTCCTGGGACAGGCCGCCGCAGTACTTC
TRBJ2-5 | TRBD2 | TRBV7-9 | . | CASSLIGTSEETQYF | TGTGCCAGCAGCTTAATAGGGACTAGCGAGGAGACCCAGTACTTC
TRBJ2-1 | . | TRBV5-1 | few | CASSFGYNEQFF | TGCGCCAGCAGCTTTGGGTACAATGAGCAGTTCTTC
TRBJ1-4 | . | TRBV27 | . | CASRSRTQATNEKLFF | TGTGCCAGCAGGTCACGCACCCAAGCAACTAATGAAAAACTGTTTTTT
TRBJ1-6 | . | TRBV9 | . | CASSPPNGMDSPLHF | TGTGCCAGCAGCCCCCCTAACGGTATGGATTCACCCCTCCACTTT
TRBJ2-1 | . | TRBV3-1/TRBV3-2 | . | CASSQYGEQFF | TGTGCCAGCAGCCAGTATGGTGAGCAGTTCTTC
TRBJ1-1 | TRBD1 | TRBV10-3 | . | CAISMTGYDTEAFF | TGTGCCATCAGCATGACAGGGTATGACACTGAAGCTTTCTTT
TRBJ2-5 | . | TRBV10-3 | few | CAIAPVVMETQYF | TGTGCCATCGCCCCAGTGGTAATGGAGACCCAGTACTTC
TRBJ1-5 | . | TRBV2 | . | CASSERTDNQPQHF | TGTGCCAGCAGTGAAAGGACAGACAATCAGCCCCAGCATTTT
TRBJ1-2 | . | TRBV4-1 | once | CASSPRSTF | TGCGCCAGCAGCCCCCGGTCCACCTTC